This passage covers 19 T cell receptor beta chains from one sample sequenced in a study of patients and donors after allogeneic stem cell transplantation. TCRdb re-called the RT-PCR reads with MiXCR, one entry per CDR3 protein. The sample lists under 200,000 distinct CDR3 sequences, over 25% occurring once. The sequenced sample consisted of blood, either unsorted or a sorted T cell fraction (not recorded which). The receptors here all came from a human donor who was either an allogeneic HSCT recipient or a stem cell or donor lymphocyte infusion donor (not recorded which). It is not recorded whose cells these are; they may come from a transplant donor.

Only a few counts were recorded for this clonotype. The chain couples TRBV9 to TRBJ1-1; the D is unclear. V was shortened by 0 bases and J by 2 bases, with 8 bases between the two germline ends. The CDR3 spans 14 residues. The germline gives CDR1 SGDLS, CDR2 YYNGEE. The CDR3 DNA reads as TGTGCCAGCAGCGTAGAAGCGGGCAACACTGAAGCTTTCTTT. This sequence encodes CASSVEAGNTEAFF.

The CDR3 spells CASSNAGPNTGELFF. DNA for the CDR3: TGTGCCAGCAGCAACGCGGGACCGAACACCGGGGAGCTGTTTTTT. This rearrangement joins TRBV7-3 to TRBJ2-2, with D possibly matching TRBD2 (6 bases). The CDR3 covers 15 residues. The germline CDR1 and CDR2 sequences are SGHTA and FQGTGA. V lost 5 bases and J lost 0, with 10 bases in between.

The rearrangement links TRBV4-3 to TRBJ1-4; 7 nucleotides line up with TRBD1. V trimming: 3 bases; J trimming: 6 bases; junction bases outside the gene matches: 4. This CDR3 region has 14 residues. CDR1 is LGHNA, CDR2 YSLEER, per germline. The CDR3 is CASSHSGTDEKLFF. CDR3 DNA sequence: TGCGCCAGCAGCCACAGCGGGACAGATGAAAAACTGTTTTTT.

In its sample, this clonotype was seen many times. This sequence joins TRBV6-1 and TRBJ1-4; D is uncertain. Germline V gene data show CDR1 as MNHNS and CDR2 as SASEGT. The V end lost 11 bases, the J end lost 8 bases, and 9 bases lay between the germline ends. This CDR3 contains 10 residues. CDR3 coding DNA: TGTGCCGCCTCCAGCGAAAAACTGTTTTTT. This codes for CAASSEKLFF.

This clonotype was seen repeatedly, ten times or more. The V call is TRBV5-6, the J call TRBJ1-2, with D unresolved. Germline assignment: CDR1 SGHDT and CDR2 YYEEEE. Trimming removed 2 bases at V and 4 bases at J, with 9 bases between. This CDR3 comprises 13 residues. Written as DNA, the CDR3 is TGTGCCAGCAGCTTCGGCAGAGCCTATGGCTACACCTTC. It encodes CASSFGRAYGYTF. Supplemented by reference TRBV5-6 and TRBJ1-2, the full variable domain reads DAGVTQSPTHLIKTRGQQVTLRCSPKSGHDTVSWYQQALGQGPQFIFQYYEEEERQRGNFPDRFSGHQFPNYSSELNVNALLLGDSALYLCASSFGRAYGYTFGSGTRLTVV.

This clonotype was counted between two and nine times. V is TRBV7-2 and J is TRBJ1-4; D ambiguous. The CDR3 contains 13 residues. V was shortened by 5 bases and J by 8 bases, with 12 bases between the two germline ends. Germline V gives CDR1 SGHTA, CDR2 FQGNSA. The CDR3 DNA sequence: TGTGCCAGCAGCCCCCTGGCGGGAGAAAAACTGTTTTTT. Its translation is CASSPLAGEKLFF.

This chain links TRBV4-3 with TRBJ2-2, with D unclear. With 4 bases removed from V and 4 bases from J, the gap between germline ends came to 13 bases. The CDR3 totals 15 residues. Germline V lookup: CDR1 LGHNA, CDR2 YSLEER. For the CDR3, the DNA is TGCGCCAGCAGCCGTACGGGCTCTACCACCGGGGAGCTGTTTTTT. The encoded protein is CASSRTGSTTGELFF.

The chain uses TRBV15 and TRBJ2-5; D gene unclear. There are 12 residues in the CDR3. V lost 1 base, J lost 4 bases, and 4 bases lay in between. Germline CDR1 LNHNV, CDR2 YYDKDF (reference sequence). CDR3 sequence (DNA): TGTGCCACCAGCAGAGGAGGAGAGACCCAGTACTTC. Amino acid sequence: CATSRGGETQYF.

In this sample, this clonotype turned up many times. This chain joins TRBV7-3 and TRBJ2-3; TRBD1 matches 8 bases. Unmatched junction bases numbered 2, after V lost 6 bases and J lost 3 bases. This CDR3 has 13 residues. Germline V CDR1 and CDR2: SGHTA, FQGTGA. CDR3 sequence reads: CASSGQGTDTQYF. The CDR3 region has the DNA TGTGCCAGCAGTGGACAGGGAACAGATACGCAGTATTTT.

The chain's CDR3 is CASSQVLAGEEETQYF. The DNA for the CDR3 is TGTGCCAGCAGCCAAGTTTTGGCAGGGGAGGAAGAGACCCAGTACTTC. V and J are TRBV4-2 and TRBJ2-5; D could derive from TRBD1 or TRBD2 (6 bases each). Trimming pared 1 base from V and 3 bases from J, leaving 15 bases between. The germline CDR1 and CDR2 sequences are LGHNA and YNFKEQ. This CDR3 contains 16 residues.

This clonotype occurred a few times. The chain links TRBV5-1 to TRBJ2-1; D gene ambiguous. Trimming left V 4 bases short and J 6 bases short, with 8 bases between. CDR1 is SGHRS, CDR2 YFSETQ, per germline. This CDR3 has 12 amino acids. In nucleotides, the CDR3 is TGCGCCAGCAGCAGCACCACCAATGAGCAGTTCTTC. Protein sequence: CASSSTTNEQFF.

This clonotype has more than one count but fewer than ten. The V gene is TRBV20-1, the J gene TRBJ2-1; TRBD1 matches at 7 bases. V gave up 1 base and J gave up 10 bases; unmatched junction bases: 10. This CDR3 spans 14 amino acids. The germline V gene has CDR1 DFQATT and CDR2 SNEGSKA (reference sequence). CDR3 in amino acids: CSARASKGAQEQFF. As DNA, the CDR3 is TGCAGTGCTAGAGCATCAAAGGGGGCGCAAGAGCAGTTCTTC.

The rearrangement joins TRBV10-2 to TRBJ2-4; D unresolved. Trimming removed 3 bases at V and 5 bases at J, with 5 bases between. The CDR3 length is 12 residues. Germline CDR1 reads WSHSY; CDR2 reads SAAADI. The CDR3: CASSEVENIQYF. CDR3 DNA: TGCGCCAGCAGTGAAGTCGAAAACATTCAGTACTTC.

This clonotype occurred many times. The rearrangement joins TRBV7-9 to TRBJ1-1; tentative D call: TRBD1 (6 bases). CDR3 length: 14 residues. Germline V lookup: CDR1 SEHNR, CDR2 FQNEAQ (reference sequence). V was cut by 5 bases and J by 0 bases, with 10 bases left in between. The CDR3 region is CASSPTGMNTEAFF. CDR3 DNA sequence: TGTGCCAGCAGCCCGACAGGCATGAACACTGAAGCTTTCTTT.

The table lists this clonotype with a few counts. The gene calls are TRBV18 and TRBJ1-5; 10 bases line up with TRBD1. CDR3 length equals 15 residues. In germline, CDR1 is KGHSH, CDR2 LQKENI. The ends lost 2 bases at V and 5 bases at J; junction bases unmatched: 3. CDR3: CASSPSGTGDQPQHF. The CDR3 DNA sequence: TGTGCCAGCTCACCATCCGGGACAGGGGATCAGCCCCAGCATTTT.

V usage is TRBV5-1 and J usage is TRBJ2-7; D ambiguous. V was clipped by 1 base and J by 4 bases, with 12 bases between them. CDR3 size: 14 residues. CDR1 is SGHRS and CDR2 is YFSETQ in the germline V gene. The CDR3 nucleotides read TGCGCCAGCAGCTTGAAGGACCCCCGTTACGAGCAGTACTTC. It encodes CASSLKDPRYEQYF.

This chain joins TRBV30 and TRBJ1-4; D is ambiguous. Germline CDR1 reads GTSNPN; CDR2 reads SVGIG (reference sequence). V was shortened by 7 bases and J by 8 bases, with 14 bases between the two germline ends. The CDR3 has 12 residues. CDR3 DNA: TGTGCCTCCTCGCCGGTCATCGAAAAACTGTTTTTT. It codes for CASSPVIEKLFF. Together with reference TRBV30 and TRBJ1-4, the CDR3 gives the full variable domain: SQTIHQWPATLVQPVGSPLSLECTVEGTSNPNLYWYRQAAGRGLQLLFYSVGIGQISSEVPQNLSASRPQDRQFILSSKKLLLSDSGFYLCASSPVIEKLFFGSGTQLSVL.

This clonotype was counted only a few times. The chain couples TRBV5-1 to TRBJ1-1, with D unresolved. Trimming cost V 0 bases and J 1 base, with 10 bases left between them. The CDR3 runs to 15 residues. Germline values: CDR1 SGHRS, CDR2 YFSETQ. The chain's CDR3 is CASSLGQVGNTEAFF. The DNA of the CDR3 is TGCGCCAGCAGCTTGGGCCAGGTGGGGAACACTGAAGCTTTCTTT. The full variable domain, with the rest looked up from reference TRBV5-1 and TRBJ1-1, is KAGVTQTPRYLIKTRGQQVTLSCSPISGHRSVSWYQQTPGQGLQFLFEYFSETQRNKGNFPGRFSGRQFSNSRSEMNVSTLELGDSALYLCASSLGQVGNTEAFFGQGTRLTVV.

This clonotype was observed a handful of times. The chain has TRBV20-1 and TRBJ2-7, with TRBD2 identical over 7 bases. The CDR3 runs 14 residues. Germline values: CDR1 DFQATT, CDR2 SNEGSKA (reference sequence). Trimming cost V 7 bases and J 5 bases; bases outside gene matches: 14. Written as DNA, the CDR3 is TGCAGTGGGGAGGGCGGGTACGGATCGAACGAGCAGTACTTC. It is translated as CSGEGGYGSNEQYF.